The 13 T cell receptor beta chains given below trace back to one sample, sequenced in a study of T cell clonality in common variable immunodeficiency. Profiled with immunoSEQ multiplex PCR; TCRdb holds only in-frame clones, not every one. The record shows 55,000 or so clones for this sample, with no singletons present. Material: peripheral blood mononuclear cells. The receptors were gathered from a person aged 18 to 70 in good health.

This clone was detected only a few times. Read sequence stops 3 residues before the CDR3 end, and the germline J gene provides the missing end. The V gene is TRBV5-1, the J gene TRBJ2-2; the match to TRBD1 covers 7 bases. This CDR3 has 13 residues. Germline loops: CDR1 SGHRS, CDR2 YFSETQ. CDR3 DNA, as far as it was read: TGCGCCAGCCGGACAGGATATAATTCACCG. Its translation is CASRTGYNSP. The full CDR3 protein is CASRTGYNSPLFF. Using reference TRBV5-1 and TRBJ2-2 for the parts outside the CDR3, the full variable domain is KAGVTQTPRYLIKTRGQQVTLSCSPISGHRSVSWYQQTPGQGLQFLFEYFSETQRNKGNFPGRFSGRQFSNSRSEMNVSTLELGDSALYLCASRTGYNSPLFFGEGSRLTVL.

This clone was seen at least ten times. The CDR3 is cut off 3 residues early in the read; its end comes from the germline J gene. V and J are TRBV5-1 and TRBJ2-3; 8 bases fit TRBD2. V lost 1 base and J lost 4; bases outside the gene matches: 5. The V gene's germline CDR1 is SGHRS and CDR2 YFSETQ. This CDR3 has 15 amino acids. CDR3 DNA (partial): TGCGCCAGCAGCTTGATTAGCGGGGTAGCAGATACG. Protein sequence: CASSLISGVADT. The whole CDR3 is CASSLISGVADTQYF.

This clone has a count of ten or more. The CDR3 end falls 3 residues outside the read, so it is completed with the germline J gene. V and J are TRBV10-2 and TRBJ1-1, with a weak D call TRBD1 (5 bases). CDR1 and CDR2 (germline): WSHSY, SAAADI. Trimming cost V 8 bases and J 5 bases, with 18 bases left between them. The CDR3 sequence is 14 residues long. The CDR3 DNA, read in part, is TGCGCCAGCTCCTACTTAGGTGAGGGGACTGAA. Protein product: CASSYLGEGTE. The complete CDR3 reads CASSYLGEGTEAFF.

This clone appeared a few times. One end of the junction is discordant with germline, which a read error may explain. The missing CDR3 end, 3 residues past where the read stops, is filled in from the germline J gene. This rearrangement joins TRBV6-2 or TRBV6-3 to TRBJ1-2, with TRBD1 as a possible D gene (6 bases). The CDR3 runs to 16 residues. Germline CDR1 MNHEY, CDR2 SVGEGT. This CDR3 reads CASGYNREYMGYGYTF. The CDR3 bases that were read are TGTGCCAGCGGTTACAACAGGGAGTATATGGGATATGGC.

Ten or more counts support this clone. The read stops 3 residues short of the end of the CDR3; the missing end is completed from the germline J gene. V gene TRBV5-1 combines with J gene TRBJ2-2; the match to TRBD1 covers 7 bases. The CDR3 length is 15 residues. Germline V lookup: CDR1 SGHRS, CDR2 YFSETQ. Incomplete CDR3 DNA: TGCGCCAGCAGCATCCGGACAGGTCCTAATGAAAAG. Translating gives CASSIRTGPNEK. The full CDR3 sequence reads CASSIRTGPNEKLFF.

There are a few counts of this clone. Here the CDR3 reads CASSPQASYDYTF. The covered CDR3 bases are TGTGCCAGCAGCCCGCAGGCTTCCTACGAC. The gene calls are TRBV7-9 and TRBJ1-2; D gene ambiguous. The DNA ends 3 residues before the CDR3 does, and the rest of the CDR3 is filled in from the germline J gene. The CDR3 runs 13 residues. Germline V CDR1 and CDR2: SEHNR, FQNEAQ (reference sequence).

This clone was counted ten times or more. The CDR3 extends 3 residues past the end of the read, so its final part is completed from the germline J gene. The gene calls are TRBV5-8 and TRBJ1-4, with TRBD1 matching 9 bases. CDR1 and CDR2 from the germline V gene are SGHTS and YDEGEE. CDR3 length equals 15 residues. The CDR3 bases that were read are TGTGCCAGCAGCCCTCAAGACAGGGGGGAAGGGAAA. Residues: CASSPQDRGEGK. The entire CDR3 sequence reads CASSPQDRGEGKLFF.

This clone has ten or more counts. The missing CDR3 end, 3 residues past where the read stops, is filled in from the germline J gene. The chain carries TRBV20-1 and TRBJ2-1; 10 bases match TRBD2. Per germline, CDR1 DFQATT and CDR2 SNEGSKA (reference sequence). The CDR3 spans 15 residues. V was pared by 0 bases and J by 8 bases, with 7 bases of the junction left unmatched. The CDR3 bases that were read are TGCAGTGCTAGAGATCCATCCCTAGCGGGAGATGAG. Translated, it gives CSARDPSLAGDE. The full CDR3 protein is CSARDPSLAGDEQFF.

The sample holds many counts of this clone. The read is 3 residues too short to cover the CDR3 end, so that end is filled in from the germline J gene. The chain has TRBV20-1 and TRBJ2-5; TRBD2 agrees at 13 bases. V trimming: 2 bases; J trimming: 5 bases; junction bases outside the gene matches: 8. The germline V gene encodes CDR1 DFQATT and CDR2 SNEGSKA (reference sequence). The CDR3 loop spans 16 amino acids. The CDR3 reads CSARLTSGGALETQYF. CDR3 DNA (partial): TGCAGTGCTAGACTTACTAGCGGGGGGGCCTTGGAGACC.

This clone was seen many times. This CDR3 reads CASSLDMAGYNSPLFF. Incomplete CDR3 DNA: TGTGCCAGCAGCTTGGACATGGCAGGGTATAATTCACCA. This chain joins TRBV5-4 and TRBJ1-4, with D possibly TRBD1 on 5 matching bases. The read falls 3 residues short of the CDR3 end, and the missing part is taken from the germline J gene. The germline gives CDR1 SGHNT, CDR2 YYREEE (reference sequence). The CDR3 has 16 amino acids.

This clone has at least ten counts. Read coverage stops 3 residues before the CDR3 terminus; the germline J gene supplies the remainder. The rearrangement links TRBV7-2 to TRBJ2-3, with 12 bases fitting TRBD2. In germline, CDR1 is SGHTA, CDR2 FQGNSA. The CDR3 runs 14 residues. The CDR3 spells CASSFETSGSAQYF. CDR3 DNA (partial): TGTGCCAGCAGCTTCGAGACTAGCGGGAGTGCG.

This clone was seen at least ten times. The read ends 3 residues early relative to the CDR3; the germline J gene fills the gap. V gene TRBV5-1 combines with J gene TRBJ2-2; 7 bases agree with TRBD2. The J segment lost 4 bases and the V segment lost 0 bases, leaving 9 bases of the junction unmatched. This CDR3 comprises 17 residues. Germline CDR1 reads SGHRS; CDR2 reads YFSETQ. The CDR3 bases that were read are TGCGCCAGCAGCTTGGTGGTAAGGCCTAGCGGCACCGGGGAG. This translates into CASSLVVRPSGTGE. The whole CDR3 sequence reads CASSLVVRPSGTGELFF. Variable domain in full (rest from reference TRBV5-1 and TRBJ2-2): KAGVTQTPRYLIKTRGQQVTLSCSPISGHRSVSWYQQTPGQGLQFLFEYFSETQRNKGNFPGRFSGRQFSNSRSEMNVSTLELGDSALYLCASSLVVRPSGTGELFFGEGSRLTVL.

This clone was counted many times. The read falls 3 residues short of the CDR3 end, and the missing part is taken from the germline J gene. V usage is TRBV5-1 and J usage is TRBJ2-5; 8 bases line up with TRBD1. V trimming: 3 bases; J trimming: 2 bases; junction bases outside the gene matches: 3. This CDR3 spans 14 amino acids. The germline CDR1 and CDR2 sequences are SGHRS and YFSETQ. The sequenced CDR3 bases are TGCGCCAGCAGCTCCGGGACAGGTCAAGAGACC. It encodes CASSSGTGQET. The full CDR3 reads CASSSGTGQETQYF.